Listed here are 20 T cell receptor beta chains from one sample, sequenced in a study of shared clonotypes between healthy human individuals. Data came from immunoSEQ multiplex PCR; TCRdb stores just in-frame clones and leaves some out. The sample carries some 1.5 million clones, more than 95% recorded once. Specimen: naive CD4+ T cells sorted from blood. Subset described: CD45RA+ positively selected. The receptor source for this set is a man aged 30-40 years in good health.

This chain joins TRBV28 and TRBJ2-7; 11 nucleotides line up with TRBD1. This CDR3 is built from 16 residues. The J segment lost 2 bases and the V segment lost 6 bases, leaving 9 bases of the junction unmatched. The germline CDR1 and CDR2 sequences are MDHEN and SYDVKM. CDR3 in amino acids: CASSPPPGQGAYEQYF. The CDR3 coding sequence is TGTGCCAGCAGCCCACCTCCGGGACAGGGGGCCTACGAGCAGTACTTC.

The sample holds one count of this clone. The J gene is TRBJ1-1, the V gene TRBV30; 8 bases map to TRBD1. This CDR3 spans 12 amino acids. The germline V gene encodes CDR1 GTSNPN and CDR2 SVGIG (reference sequence). After removal of 5 bases from V and 8 bases from J, the junction contained 7 bases not matched to a gene. CDR3 nucleotide sequence: TGTGCCTGGCCCCGGACAGGGAAAGAAGCTTTCTTT. Amino acids: CAWPRTGKEAFF.

The V and J genes are TRBV7-3 and TRBJ1-2; TRBD1 aligns across 9 bases. V dropped 3 bases and J dropped 8; count of bases not matched to a gene: 4. The germline V gene has CDR1 SGHTA and CDR2 FQGTGA. The CDR3 consists of 13 residues. This chain's CDR3 is CASSLLTGGGYTF. CDR3 nucleotide sequence: TGTGCCAGCAGCTTGTTGACAGGGGGAGGCTACACCTTC.

The genes are TRBV9 and TRBJ2-7; a weak D match, TRBD2 (6 bases). The V gene lost 0 bases and the J gene lost 3 bases, with 10 bases spanning the gap. CDR1 and CDR2 from the germline V gene are SGDLS and YYNGEE. The CDR3 has 14 residues. In DNA, the CDR3 is TGTGCCAGCAGCGTAGGGGACTTGAACTACGAGCAGTACTTC. It translates to CASSVGDLNYEQYF.

The chain has TRBV18 and TRBJ2-4, with D possibly matching TRBD2 (5 bases). The V gene's germline CDR1 is KGHSH and CDR2 LQKENI. Between the trimmed V and J ends, which lost 3 bases and 8 bases, there was a span of 8 bases. This CDR3 contains 12 residues. CDR3 nucleotides: TGTGCCAGCTCACCTCTCGGGGACATTCAGTACTTC. It encodes CASSPLGDIQYF.

The V gene is TRBV5-1, the J gene TRBJ2-1; 10 bases match TRBD2. This CDR3 is built from 18 residues. The V gene's germline CDR1 is SGHRS and CDR2 YFSETQ. The trim removed 2 bases at V and 0 bases at J, leaving 8 bases unmatched. CDR3 bases: TGCGCCAGCAGCTTCATCTCAGCGGGAGGGCCCTCCTACAATGAGCAGTTCTTC. Translation: CASSFISAGGPSYNEQFF.

This chain connects TRBV7-9 to TRBJ1-2; 7 bases line up with TRBD1. V dropped 1 base and J dropped 8; count of bases not matched to a gene: 13. The CDR3 runs to 16 residues. The germline V gene encodes CDR1 SEHNR and CDR2 FQNEAQ (reference sequence). DNA for the CDR3: TGTGCCAGCAGCTTAGGTCTGGCAGGGGGAGTGATCGGCTACACCTTC. Translating it yields CASSLGLAGGVIGYTF.

The chain links TRBV4-2 to TRBJ2-1; D gene uncertain. Trimming shortened V by 0 bases and J by 0 bases, and 6 bases separated the two germline ends. Germline CDR1 LGHNA, CDR2 YNFKEQ. The CDR3 is 15 residues long. The CDR3 DNA is TGTGCCAGCAGCCAAGATCTGAACTCCTACAATGAGCAGTTCTTC. Amino acid sequence: CASSQDLNSYNEQFF.

The rearrangement uses TRBV9 and TRBJ2-3, with 9 bases lining up with TRBD2. The CDR3 is made up of 16 amino acids. CDR1 is SGDLS, CDR2 YYNGEE, per germline. Trimming took 0 bases from V and 2 from J; bases not matched to a gene: 4. CDR3 DNA sequence: TGTGCCAGCAGCGTAGTTCTAGCGGGATCCACAGATACGCAGTATTTT. Encoded protein: CASSVVLAGSTDTQYF.

The rearrangement joins TRBV7-2 to TRBJ1-2; D gene unclear. Germline CDR1 SGHTA, CDR2 FQGNSA. Trimming cost V 1 base and J 4 bases, with 7 bases left between them. CDR3 length: 13 residues. The CDR3 nucleotides read TGTGCCAGCAGCTTAGGAGGTTCCTATGGCTACACCTTC. It translates to CASSLGGSYGYTF.

V gene TRBV2 combines with J gene TRBJ1-4; D not certain. V lost 4 bases and J lost 0, with 12 bases in between. This CDR3 spans 16 amino acids. CDR1 is SNHLY and CDR2 is FYNNEI in the germline V gene. CDR3 in DNA: TGTGCCAGCAGTGTCGGTATCAGTGCAACTAATGAAAAACTGTTTTTT. It is translated as CASSVGISATNEKLFF.

The V gene is TRBV7-2, the J gene TRBJ2-1, with 10 bases aligning to TRBD2. Germline V lookup: CDR1 SGHTA, CDR2 FQGNSA. Trimming removed 4 bases from V and 0 bases from J; junction bases left unmatched: 3. The CDR3 runs to 16 residues. CDR3 loop: CASSSRTSGSYNEQFF. CDR3 DNA: TGTGCCAGCAGCTCCAGGACTAGCGGCTCCTACAATGAGCAGTTCTTC.

Of note for this clone: Other nucleotide sequences from this sample produce the same CDR3. J is TRBJ1-3 and V is TRBV5-1; D may be TRBD1 (6 bases). This CDR3 contains 13 residues. Germline V gene lookup returns CDR1 SGHRS and CDR2 YFSETQ. The V end lost 3 bases, the J end lost 4 bases, and 8 bases lay between the germline ends. The CDR3, as DNA: TGCGCCAGCAGCTCAACAGGGGGAAACACCATATATTTT. The encoded protein is CASSSTGGNTIYF.

This sequence joins TRBV5-1 and TRBJ2-7, with no clear D. The V and J ends lost 4 bases and 2 bases respectively, with 16 bases between them. Per germline, CDR1 SGHRS and CDR2 YFSETQ. This CDR3 spans 15 amino acids. The CDR3 sequence is CASSLRPLGPYEQYF. The CDR3 DNA sequence: TGCGCCAGCAGCCTCCGGCCCCTGGGTCCCTACGAGCAGTACTTC. Filled out from reference TRBV5-1 and TRBJ2-7, the complete variable domain reads KAGVTQTPRYLIKTRGQQVTLSCSPISGHRSVSWYQQTPGQGLQFLFEYFSETQRNKGNFPGRFSGRQFSNSRSEMNVSTLELGDSALYLCASSLRPLGPYEQYFGPGTRLTVT.

The gene calls are TRBV11-3 and TRBJ1-5; D not certain. CDR3 length: 14 residues. Germline-derived CDR1 and CDR2 are SGHNT and YENEEA. Trimming pared 0 bases from V and 5 bases from J, leaving 8 bases between. The CDR3 DNA reads as TGTGCCAGCAGCTTAGAAGGACCGTATCAGCCCCAGCATTTT. Its protein product is CASSLEGPYQPQHF.

This clone was recorded once. Other DNA sequences of this sample code for an identical CDR3. The CDR3 region is CASSTPGNTGELFF. Written as DNA, the CDR3 is TGTGCCAGCAGTACACCGGGAAACACCGGGGAGCTGTTTTTT. The rearrangement uses TRBV28 and TRBJ2-2; possible D gene TRBD2, 5 bases. CDR1 is MDHEN and CDR2 is SYDVKM in the germline V gene. This CDR3 contains 14 residues. The ends were cut back, 5 bases at V and 2 bases at J, with 9 bases in the middle. The entire variable domain, with the rest obtained from reference TRBV28 and TRBJ2-2, is as follows: DVKVTQSSRYLVKRTGEKVFLECVQDMDHENMFWYRQDPGLGLRLIYFSYDVKMKEKGDIPEGYSVSREKKERFSLILESASTNQTSMYLCASSTPGNTGELFFGEGSRLTVL.

This clone appeared a single time. Other DNA sequences from this sample encode an identical CDR3 as well. This chain uses TRBV18 with TRBJ1-5; a weak D match, TRBD1 (5 bases). Germline CDR1 reads KGHSH; CDR2 reads LQKENI. The CDR3 is 14 residues long. V was clipped by 2 bases and J by 2 bases, with 7 bases between them. The CDR3 region is CASSPGGRNQPQHF. CDR3 nucleotides: TGTGCCAGCTCACCAGGGGGACGCAATCAGCCCCAGCATTTT.

Worth noting for this clone: The identical CDR3 is also encoded by other nucleotide sequences in the sample. V gene TRBV5-1 combines with J gene TRBJ1-1; D perhaps matches TRBD1 (5 bases). Germline CDR1 is SGHRS and CDR2 is YFSETQ. V lost 4 bases, J lost 0 bases, and 10 bases lay in between. CDR3 length: 14 residues. CDR3 sequence reads: CASSGGLLNTEAFF. The CDR3 nucleotides read TGCGCCAGCAGCGGGGGACTGTTGAACACTGAAGCTTTCTTT.

The V call is TRBV5-1, the J call TRBJ1-1, with D uncertain. V was cut by 1 base and J by 1 base, with 11 bases left in between. Per the germline V gene, CDR1 is SGHRS and CDR2 is YFSETQ. CDR3 length equals 15 residues. The CDR3, as DNA: TGCGCCAGCAGCTTGTTCGGCCGAACGAACACTGAAGCTTTCTTT. Encoded protein: CASSLFGRTNTEAFF. Full variable domain (remainder filled in from reference TRBV5-1 and TRBJ1-1): KAGVTQTPRYLIKTRGQQVTLSCSPISGHRSVSWYQQTPGQGLQFLFEYFSETQRNKGNFPGRFSGRQFSNSRSEMNVSTLELGDSALYLCASSLFGRTNTEAFFGQGTRLTVV.

The rearrangement joins TRBV7-9 to TRBJ2-3; TRBD2 agrees at 9 bases. Per germline, CDR1 SEHNR and CDR2 FQNEAQ (reference sequence). Germline trimming cut 2 bases from V and 2 bases from J; bases unmatched to any gene: 8. CDR3 length: 17 amino acids. The CDR3 coding sequence is TGTGCCAGCAGCTTACTTGCGGGAGGGGGATACACAGATACGCAGTATTTT. It encodes CASSLLAGGGYTDTQYF.